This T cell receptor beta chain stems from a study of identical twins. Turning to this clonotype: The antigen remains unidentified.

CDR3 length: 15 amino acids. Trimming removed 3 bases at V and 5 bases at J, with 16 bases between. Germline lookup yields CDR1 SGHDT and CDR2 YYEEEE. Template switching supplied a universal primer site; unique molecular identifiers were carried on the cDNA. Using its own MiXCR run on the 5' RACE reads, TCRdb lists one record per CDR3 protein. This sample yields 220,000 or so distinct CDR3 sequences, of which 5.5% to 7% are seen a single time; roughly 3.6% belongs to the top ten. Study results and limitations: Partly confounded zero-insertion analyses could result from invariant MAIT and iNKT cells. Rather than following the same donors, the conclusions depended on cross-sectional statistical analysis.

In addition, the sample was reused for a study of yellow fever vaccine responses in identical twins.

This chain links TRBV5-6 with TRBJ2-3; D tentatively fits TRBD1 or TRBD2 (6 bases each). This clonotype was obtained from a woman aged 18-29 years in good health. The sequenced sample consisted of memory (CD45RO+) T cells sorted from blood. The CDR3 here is CASSSRGVVKDTQYF. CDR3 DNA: TGTGCCAGCAGCTCGAGGGGGGTGGTTAAAGATACGCAGTATTTT.